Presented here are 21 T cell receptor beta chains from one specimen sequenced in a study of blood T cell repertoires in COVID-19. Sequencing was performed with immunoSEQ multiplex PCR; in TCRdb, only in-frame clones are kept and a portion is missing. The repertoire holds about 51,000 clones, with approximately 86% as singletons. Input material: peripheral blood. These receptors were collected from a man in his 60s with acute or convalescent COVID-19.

The CDR3 here is CASSYVGLEQYF. Here the CDR3 DNA reads TGTGCCAGCAGTTACGTGGGCCTCGAGCAGTACTTC. The chain employs TRBV6-2 or TRBV6-3 and TRBJ2-7; D gene uncertain. The CDR3 covers 12 residues. Germline loops: CDR1 MNHEY, CDR2 SVGEGT. With 2 bases removed from V and 6 bases from J, the gap between germline ends came to 8 bases.

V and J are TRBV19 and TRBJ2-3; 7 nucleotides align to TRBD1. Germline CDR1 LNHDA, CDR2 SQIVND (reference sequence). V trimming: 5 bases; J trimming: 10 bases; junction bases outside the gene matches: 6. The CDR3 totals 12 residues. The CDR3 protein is CASSPHRGSQYF. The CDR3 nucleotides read TGTGCCAGTAGTCCCCACAGGGGCTCGCAGTATTTT.

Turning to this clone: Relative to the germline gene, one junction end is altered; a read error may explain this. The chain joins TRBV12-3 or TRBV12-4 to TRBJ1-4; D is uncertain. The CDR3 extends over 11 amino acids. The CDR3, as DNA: TGTGCCGGCAGTTTTCGGGAAAAACTGTTTTTT. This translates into CAGSFREKLFF.

DNA for the CDR3: TGTGCCAGCAGCTTGGTATGGAGCACTGAAGCTTTCTTT. Translated: CASSLVWSTEAFF. The chain couples TRBV5-4 to TRBJ1-1; no reliable D call. The V end was cut by 0 bases, the J end by 4 bases, with 7 bases between. CDR1 SGHNT and CDR2 YYREEE come from the germline V gene (reference sequence). The CDR3 has 13 residues.

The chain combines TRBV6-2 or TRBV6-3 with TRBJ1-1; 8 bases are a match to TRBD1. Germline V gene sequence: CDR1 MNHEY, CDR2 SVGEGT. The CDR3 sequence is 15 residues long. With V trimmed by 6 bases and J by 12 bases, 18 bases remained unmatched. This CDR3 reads CASSLAGTGGRITFF. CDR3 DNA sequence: TGTGCCAGCAGCTTGGCGGGCACAGGGGGGAGGATAACTTTCTTT.

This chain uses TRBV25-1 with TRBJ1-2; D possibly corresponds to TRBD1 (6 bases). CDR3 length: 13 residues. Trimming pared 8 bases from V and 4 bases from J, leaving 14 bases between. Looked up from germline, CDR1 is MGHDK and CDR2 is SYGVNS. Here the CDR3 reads CASWGGPPYGYTF. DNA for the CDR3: TGTGCCAGCTGGGGGGGGCCTCCCTATGGCTACACCTTC.

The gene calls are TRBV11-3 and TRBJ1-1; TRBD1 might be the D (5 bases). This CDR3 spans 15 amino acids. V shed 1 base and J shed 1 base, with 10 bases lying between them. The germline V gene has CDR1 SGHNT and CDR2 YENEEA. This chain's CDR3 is CASSLAEGANTEAFF. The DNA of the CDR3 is TGTGCCAGCAGCTTAGCTGAAGGGGCGAACACTGAAGCTTTCTTT.

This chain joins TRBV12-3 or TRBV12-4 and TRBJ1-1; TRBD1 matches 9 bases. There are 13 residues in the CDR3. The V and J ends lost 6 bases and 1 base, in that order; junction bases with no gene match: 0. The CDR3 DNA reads TGTGCCAGCAGGGACAGGGGGAACACTGAAGCTTTCTTT. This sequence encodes CASRDRGNTEAFF.

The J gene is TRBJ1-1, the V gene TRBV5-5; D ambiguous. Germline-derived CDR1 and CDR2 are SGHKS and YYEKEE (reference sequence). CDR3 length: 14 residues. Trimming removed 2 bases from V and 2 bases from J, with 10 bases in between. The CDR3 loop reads CASSLLDINTEAFF. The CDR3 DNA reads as TGTGCCAGCAGCTTATTAGACATCAACACTGAAGCTTTCTTT.

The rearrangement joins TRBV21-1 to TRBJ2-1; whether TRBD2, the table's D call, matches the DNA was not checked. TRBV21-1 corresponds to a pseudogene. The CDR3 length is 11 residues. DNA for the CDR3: TGCGAGGGCGGGAGGCCCAATGAGCAGTTCTTC. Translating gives CEGGRPNEQFF.

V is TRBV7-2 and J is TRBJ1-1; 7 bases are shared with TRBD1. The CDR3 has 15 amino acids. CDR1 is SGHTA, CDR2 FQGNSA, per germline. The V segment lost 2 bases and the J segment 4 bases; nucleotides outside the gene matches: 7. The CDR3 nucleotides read TGTGCCAGCAGCTTAAGCGACAGGGTTGGCACTGAAGCTTTCTTT. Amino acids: CASSLSDRVGTEAFF.

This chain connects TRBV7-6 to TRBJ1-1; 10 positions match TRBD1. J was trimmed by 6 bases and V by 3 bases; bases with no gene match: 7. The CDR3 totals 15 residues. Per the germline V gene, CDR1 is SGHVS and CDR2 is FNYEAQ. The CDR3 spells CASSFETGGNAEAFF. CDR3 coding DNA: TGTGCCAGCAGCTTCGAGACAGGGGGCAACGCTGAAGCTTTCTTT. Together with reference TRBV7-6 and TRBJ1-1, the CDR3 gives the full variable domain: GAGVSQSPRYKVTKRGQDVALRCDPISGHVSLYWYRQALGQGPEFLTYFNYEAQQDKSGLPNDRFSAERPEGSISTLTIQRTEQRDSAMYRCASSFETGGNAEAFFGQGTRLTVV.

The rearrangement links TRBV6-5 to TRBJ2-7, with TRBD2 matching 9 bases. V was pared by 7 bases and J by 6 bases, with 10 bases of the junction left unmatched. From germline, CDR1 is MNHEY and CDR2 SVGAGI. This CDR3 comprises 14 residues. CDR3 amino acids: CASMREGLGSEQYF. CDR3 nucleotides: TGTGCCAGCATGCGGGAGGGCCTCGGCTCCGAGCAGTACTTC.

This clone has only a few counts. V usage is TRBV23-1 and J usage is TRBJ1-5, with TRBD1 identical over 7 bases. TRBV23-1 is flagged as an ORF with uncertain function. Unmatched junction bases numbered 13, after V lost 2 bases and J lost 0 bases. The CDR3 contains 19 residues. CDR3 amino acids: CASSQHDRVWVYSNQPQHF. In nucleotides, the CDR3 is TGCGCCAGCAGTCAACACGACAGGGTCTGGGTATATAGCAATCAGCCCCAGCATTTT.

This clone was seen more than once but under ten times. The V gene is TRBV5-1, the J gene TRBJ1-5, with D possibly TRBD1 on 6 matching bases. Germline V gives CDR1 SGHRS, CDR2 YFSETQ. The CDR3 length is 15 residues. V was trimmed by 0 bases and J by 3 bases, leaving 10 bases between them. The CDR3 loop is CASSLAGANNQPQHF. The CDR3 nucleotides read TGCGCCAGCAGCTTGGCAGGGGCAAACAATCAGCCCCAGCATTTT. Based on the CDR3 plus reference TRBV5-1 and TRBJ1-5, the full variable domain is KAGVTQTPRYLIKTRGQQVTLSCSPISGHRSVSWYQQTPGQGLQFLFEYFSETQRNKGNFPGRFSGRQFSNSRSEMNVSTLELGDSALYLCASSLAGANNQPQHFGDGTRLSIL.

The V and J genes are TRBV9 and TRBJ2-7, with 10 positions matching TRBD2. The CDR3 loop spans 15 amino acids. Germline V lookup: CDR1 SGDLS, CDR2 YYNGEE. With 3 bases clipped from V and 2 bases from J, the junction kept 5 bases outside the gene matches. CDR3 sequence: CASSARTSGPYEQYF. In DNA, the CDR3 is TGTGCCAGCAGCGCTAGGACTAGCGGCCCCTACGAGCAGTACTTC.

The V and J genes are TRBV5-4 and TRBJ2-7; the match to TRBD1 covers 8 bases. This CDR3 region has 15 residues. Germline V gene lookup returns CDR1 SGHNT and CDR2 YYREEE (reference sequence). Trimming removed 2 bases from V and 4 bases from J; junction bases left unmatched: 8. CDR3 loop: CASSFGQGAQYEQYF. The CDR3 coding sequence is TGTGCCAGCAGCTTTGGGCAGGGGGCTCAATACGAGCAGTACTTC.

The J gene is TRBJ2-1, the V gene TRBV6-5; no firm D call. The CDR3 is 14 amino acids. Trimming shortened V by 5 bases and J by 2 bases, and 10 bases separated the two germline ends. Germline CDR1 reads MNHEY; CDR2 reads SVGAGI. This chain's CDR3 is CASSRLYTYNEQFF. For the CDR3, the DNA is TGTGCCAGCAGTCGTTTGTACACCTACAATGAGCAGTTCTTC.

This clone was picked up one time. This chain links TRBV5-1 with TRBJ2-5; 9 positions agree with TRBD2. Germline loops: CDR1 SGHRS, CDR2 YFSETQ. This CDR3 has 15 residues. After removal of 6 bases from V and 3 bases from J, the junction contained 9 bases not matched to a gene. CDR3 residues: CASKSAGGPEETQYF. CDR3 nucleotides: TGCGCCAGCAAATCGGCGGGGGGGCCGGAAGAGACCCAGTACTTC.

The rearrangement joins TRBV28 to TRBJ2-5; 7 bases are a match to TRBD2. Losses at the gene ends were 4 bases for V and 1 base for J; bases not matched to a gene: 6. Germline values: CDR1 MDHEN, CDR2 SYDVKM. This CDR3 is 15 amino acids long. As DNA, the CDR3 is TGTGCCAGCAGTTCCCTACGCGGGGGCCAAGAGACCCAGTACTTC. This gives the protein CASSSLRGGQETQYF.

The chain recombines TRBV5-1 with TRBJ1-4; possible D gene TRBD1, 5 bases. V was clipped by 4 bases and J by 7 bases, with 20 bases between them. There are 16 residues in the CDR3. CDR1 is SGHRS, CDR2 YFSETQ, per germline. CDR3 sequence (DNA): TGCGCCAGCAGCCCCGTCTCCCAAGGGGCGAGTGAAAAACTGTTTTTT. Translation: CASSPVSQGASEKLFF.